This T cell receptor beta chain originates from a study of blood T cells in healthy people across ages (dated by TCRdb to the mid-2010s). With regard to the full study: In model experiments, template switching captured about one uniquely barcoded TCR beta cDNA molecule for every two T cells. The study measured age-related changes in TCR beta repertoire diversity using deep sequencing normalized with unique cDNA molecular identifiers. The donors were divided into four age groups: young (average around 16 years), middle-aged (almost 40), aged (around 67) and long-lived (roughly 88). To avoid experimental bias, donors of different ages were randomly spread across the sequencing lanes. The study analyzed two additional independent replicas of 1 million unique cDNA reads from the same blood draw for two donors, one aged 18 to 29 and one aged 80 or older.

Library generation was performed with 5' RACE. Sequenced using an Illumina HiSeq 2500. A second roughly 7 to 12 cycle PCR used a sample-barcoded 5' primer and a J-beta primer mix. A template-switch 5' adaptor carrying 12 random nucleotides introduced a unique molecular identifier onto each TCR beta cDNA molecule. Each sample yielded at least 3 million CDR3-containing paired-end reads. First-strand cDNA was synthesized from all RNA with the Mint cDNA synthesis kit, primed by a TRBC-specific oligonucleotide. Following uracil-DNA glycosylase treatment, a first 18-cycle PCR with universal primers M1SS and BC2_uni_R was performed on all cDNA. The original methods were these. For normalization, 1 million high-quality reads were randomly selected from each sample, with every read carrying a distinct molecular identifier. Reads sharing molecular identifiers were discarded rather than binned into consensus sequences. CDR3 identification, clonotype clustering and error correction used MiTCR with a Q25 quality threshold and the strictest error-elimination algorithm. A nonparametric unseen species model with Euler transformation was used to estimate a lower bound on total TCR beta diversity. TCRdb redid the processing of the public reads, applying fastp at Q25 and MiXCR, and retained in-frame beta chains. Under each unique CDR3 protein, matching rows form one entry showing the most common genes and DNA. TCRdb, rather than the study authors, made the V and J calls. The sample contains 1.5 million to 2 million distinct CDR3 sequences, approximately 30% of them found a single time. The ten biggest clones cover 7% to 9% of the sample.

As for this clonotype: The clone's antigen remains unknown. No much larger clone is present one base from it, and per-base qualities are unavailable.

The germline V gene sets CDR1 to SGHVS and CDR2 to FNYEAQ. From cysteine to phenylalanine, the CDR3 is 16 amino acids long. Of all the DNA, just the CDR3 is kept, 48 bases in frame from base 1. Findings and caveats that apply to the study as a whole: Since profiling was done on bulk unsorted PBMCs, naive and antigen-experienced compartments could not be conclusively compared. Compared with the aged group, the long-lived group had more naive CD4+ T cells, fewer expanded clones and increased TCR diversity, a pattern suggesting age selection. Donor CMV infection status was unknown, potentially confounding age-related changes in expanded clonotypes. Estimates of total diversity based on one million sequenced T cells were regarded as lower bounds and as underestimates. As age increased, observed TCR beta diversity per million T cells dropped in a roughly linear way, and a significant reduction was already evident by age 40. There was a strong correlation between observed TCR beta diversity and the percentage of naive T cells measured by flow cytometry.

The roughly 42 donors, aged about 6 to 95 years, were systemically healthy Caucasian individuals from Russia. Approximately 9 milliliters of peripheral blood were collected from each donor into EDTA-treated Vacutainer tubes. Ficoll-Paque density-gradient centrifugation was used to isolate PBMCs, with at least 6.5 million obtained per sample. Total RNA was extracted from PBMCs with Trizol reagent, with at least 6 micrograms obtained per sample. For every donor, flow cytometry on a PBMC aliquot measured the percentage of naive CD45RAhigh/CD27high T cells. The sample comprised blood. This sequence uses TRBV7-6 and TRBJ2-1; 12 nucleotides in the junction match TRBD2. The assigned J gene may be wrong: the sequence end matches TRBJ2-7 better. The receptor was isolated from a woman aged 30 to 39 in good health. The CDR3 in this case is CASSLASGLAGSEQYF. The DNA sequence is TGTGCCAGCAGCTTAGCGTCCGGACTAGCGGGGAGTGAGCAGTACTTC.